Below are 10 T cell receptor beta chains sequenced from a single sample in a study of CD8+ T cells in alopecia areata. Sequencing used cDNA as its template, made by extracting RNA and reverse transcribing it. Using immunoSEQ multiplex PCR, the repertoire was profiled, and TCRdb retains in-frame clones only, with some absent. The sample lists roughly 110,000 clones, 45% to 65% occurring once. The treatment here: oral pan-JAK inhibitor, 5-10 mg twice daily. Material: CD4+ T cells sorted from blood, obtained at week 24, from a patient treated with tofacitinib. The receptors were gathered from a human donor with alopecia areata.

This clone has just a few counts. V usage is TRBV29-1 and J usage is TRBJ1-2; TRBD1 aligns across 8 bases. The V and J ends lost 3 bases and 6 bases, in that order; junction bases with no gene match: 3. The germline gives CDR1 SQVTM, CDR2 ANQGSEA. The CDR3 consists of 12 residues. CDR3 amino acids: CSVEDRVNGYTF. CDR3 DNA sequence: TGCAGCGTTGAGGACAGGGTGAATGGCTACACCTTC.

The chain's CDR3 is CASSLGQPGPPEAFF. CDR3 coding DNA: TGCGCCAGCAGCTTGGGCCAGCCAGGGCCCCCAGAAGCTTTCTTT. V gene TRBV5-1 combines with J gene TRBJ1-1; D possibly corresponds to TRBD1 (5 bases). This CDR3 region has 15 residues. Germline V gene lookup returns CDR1 SGHRS and CDR2 YFSETQ. V dropped 0 bases and J dropped 8 bases, with 17 bases sitting between them.

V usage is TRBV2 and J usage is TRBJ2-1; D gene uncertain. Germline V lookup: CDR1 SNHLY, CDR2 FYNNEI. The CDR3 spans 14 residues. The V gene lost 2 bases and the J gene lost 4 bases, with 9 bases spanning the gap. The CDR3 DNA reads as TGTGCCAGCAGTGAATCCGCGCGGTACAATGAGCAGTTCTTC. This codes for CASSESARYNEQFF.

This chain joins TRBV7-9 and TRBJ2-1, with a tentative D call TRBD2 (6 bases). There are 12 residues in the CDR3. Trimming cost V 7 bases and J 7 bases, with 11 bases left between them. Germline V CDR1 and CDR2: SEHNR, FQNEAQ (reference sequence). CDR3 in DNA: TGTGCCAGCACCCCGGGGGAGAATGAGCAGTTCTTC. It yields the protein CASTPGENEQFF.

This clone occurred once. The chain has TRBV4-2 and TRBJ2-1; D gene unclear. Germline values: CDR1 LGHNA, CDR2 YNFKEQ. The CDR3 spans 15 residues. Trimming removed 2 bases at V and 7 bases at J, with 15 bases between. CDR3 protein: CASSQLTTVVNEQFF. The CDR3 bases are TGTGCCAGCAGCCAACTTACTACGGTCGTGAATGAGCAGTTCTTC.

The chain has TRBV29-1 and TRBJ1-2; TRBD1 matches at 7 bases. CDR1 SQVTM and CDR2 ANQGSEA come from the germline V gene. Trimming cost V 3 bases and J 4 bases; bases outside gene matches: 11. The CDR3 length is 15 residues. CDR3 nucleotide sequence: TGCAGCGTTGATAGGGGGCCCCCTCCGTTCTATGGCTACACCTTC. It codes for CSVDRGPPPFYGYTF.

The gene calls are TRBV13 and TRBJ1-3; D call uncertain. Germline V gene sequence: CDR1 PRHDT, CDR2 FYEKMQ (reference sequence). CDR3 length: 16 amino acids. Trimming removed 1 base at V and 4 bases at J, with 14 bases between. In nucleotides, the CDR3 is TGTGCCAGCAGCTTAGCCCTCGTGGCAGGAGGAAACACCATATATTTT. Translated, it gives CASSLALVAGGNTIYF.

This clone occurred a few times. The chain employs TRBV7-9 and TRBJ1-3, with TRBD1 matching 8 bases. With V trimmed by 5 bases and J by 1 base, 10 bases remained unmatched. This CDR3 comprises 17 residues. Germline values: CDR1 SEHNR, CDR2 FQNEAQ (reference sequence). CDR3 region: CASSAGDRGPSGNTIYF. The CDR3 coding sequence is TGTGCCAGCAGCGCGGGAGACAGGGGACCATCTGGAAACACCATATATTTT.

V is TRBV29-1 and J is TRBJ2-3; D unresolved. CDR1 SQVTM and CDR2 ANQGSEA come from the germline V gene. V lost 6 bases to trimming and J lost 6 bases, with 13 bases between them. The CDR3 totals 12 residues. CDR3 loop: CSVRTNGDTQYF. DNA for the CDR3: TGCAGCGTCCGCACCAACGGGGATACGCAGTATTTT.

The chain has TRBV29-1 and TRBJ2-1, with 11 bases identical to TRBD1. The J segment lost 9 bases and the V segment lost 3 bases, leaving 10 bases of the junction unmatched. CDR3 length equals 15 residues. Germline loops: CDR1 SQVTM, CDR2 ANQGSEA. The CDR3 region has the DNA TGCAGCGTTGATTGGACAGGGGGCCCTTGGGGTGAGCAGTTCTTC. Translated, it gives CSVDWTGGPWGEQFF.